This T cell receptor beta chain was sequenced for a study of CD8 T cells in ankylosing spondylitis. Broader study findings: Clones that were linked to disease were CD8+ and were relatively rare in peripheral blood. In ankylosing spondylitis patients, matched synovial fluid reportedly showed significant enrichment of disease-linked clones. Earlier authors reported some of these motif variants in reactive arthritis synovial fluid and blood.

Researchers built TCR beta libraries using quantitative 5'-RACE with molecular barcodes. TCRdb re-called the 5' RACE reads with MiXCR, one entry per CDR3 protein. Here the sample spans just over 150,000 distinct CDR3 sequences, approximately 20% being singletons. This clonotype was seen a few times. The antigen remains undetermined. Sequenced input: blood, either unsorted or a sorted T cell fraction (not recorded which). This receptor was identified in a male donor with ankylosing spondylitis or in good health (not recorded which).

The CDR3 nucleotides are TGTGCCAGCAGTAGGGACAGAAAAGAGACCCAGTACTTC. Its translation is CASSRDRKETQYF. V gene TRBV7-3 combines with J gene TRBJ2-5; 7 bases fit TRBD1. The CDR3 has 13 amino acids. Germline CDR1 reads SGHTA; CDR2 reads FQGTGA. V lost 6 bases, J lost 3 bases, and 4 bases stayed unmatched.